Listed below are T cell receptor beta chains from one sample, sequenced in a study of blood T cell repertoires in COVID-19. Clones were sequenced by immunoSEQ multiplex PCR, and TCRdb holds only the in-frame ones, with some missing. The sample records about 300,000 clones, about 90% being singletons. The sample consisted of peripheral blood. These receptors all come from a woman in her 30s with COVID-19, enrolled during active disease. Both conserved end residues are part of each CDR3. Each record gives: D gene, J gene, V gene, clone size, CDR3 protein, CDR3 DNA. The D gene is left open where the match is weak. Some rows have no size entry. The others give once, few or many, or a class for an expanded clone.

-	TRBJ1-4	TRBV7-9	-	CASSLPGNEKLFF	TGTGCCAGCAGCTTACCAGGAAATGAAAAACTGTTTTTT
TRBD1	TRBJ2-1	TRBV5-1	-	CASSLISMGQNNEQFF	TGCGCCAGCAGCTTAATATCTATGGGACAGAACAATGAGCAGTTCTTC
TRBD2	TRBJ2-1	TRBV6-5	-	CAIRWGGNEQFF	TGTGCCATACGCTGGGGGGGCAATGAGCAGTTCTTC
TRBD1	TRBJ1-4	TRBV7-9	-	CASSPGTGREKLFF	TGTGCCAGCAGCCCCGGGACAGGCCGAGAAAAACTGTTTTTT
TRBD1	TRBJ1-1	TRBV7-6	-	CASSVQGALNTEAFF	TGTGCCAGCAGCGTACAGGGGGCCTTGAACACTGAAGCTTTCTTT
-	TRBJ1-1	TRBV29-1	-	CSVEDQREEAFF	TGCAGCGTTGAAGATCAAAGGGAGGAAGCTTTCTTT
-	TRBJ1-2	TRBV5-4	-	CASSLAGAQNYGYTF	TGTGCCAGCAGCTTGGCAGGGGCCCAAAACTATGGCTACACCTTC
TRBD1	TRBJ2-7	TRBV6-6	-	CASSKRQGSSYEQYF	TGTGCCAGCAGCAAAAGACAGGGGAGCTCCTACGAGCAGTACTTC
TRBD1	TRBJ1-5	TRBV28	-	CASRDRGPENNQPQHF	TGTGCCAGCAGGGACAGGGGGCCGGAGAACAATCAGCCCCAGCATTTT
TRBD2	TRBJ2-5	TRBV10-3	many	CAISDPAGGPREETQYF	TGTGCCATCAGTGATCCGGCGGGGGGCCCGAGGGAAGAGACCCAGTACTTC
-	TRBJ2-3	TRBV9	-	CASSPWSSLRSTDTQYF	TGTGCCAGCAGCCCGTGGTCGAGCCTACGTAGCACAGATACGCAGTATTTT
TRBD1	TRBJ1-5	TRBV6-5	-	CASSRDRSSNQPQHF	TGTGCCAGCAGCCGGGACAGGTCTAGCAATCAGCCCCAGCATTTT
-	TRBJ1-1	TRBV6-5	-	CASIDISWNTEAFF	TGTGCCAGCATCGACATTTCCTGGAACACTGAAGCTTTCTTT
TRBD1	TRBJ1-2	TRBV19	few	CASSFGTGYGYTF	TGTGCCAGTAGTTTCGGGACAGGCTATGGCTACACCTTC
TRBD1	TRBJ2-1	TRBV24-1	-	CATSDLGTGFYEQFF	TGTGCCACCAGTGATTTGGGGACAGGGTTTTATGAGCAGTTCTTC
TRBD1	TRBJ2-1	TRBV7-3	-	CASSLGTGQFF	TGTGCCAGCAGCTTAGGGACAGGGCAGTTCTTC
TRBD2	TRBJ2-5	TRBV2	-	CASRPRTSGGETQYF	TGTGCCAGCAGGCCGCGTACTAGCGGGGGGGAGACCCAGTACTTC
-	TRBJ2-3	TRBV7-2	-	CASSFLGADTQYF	TGTGCCAGCAGCTTTCTCGGGGCAGATACGCAGTATTTT
TRBD1	TRBJ1-6	TRBV7-9	-	CASSLPQGAESPLHF	TGTGCCAGCAGCCTCCCACAGGGGGCAGAATCACCCCTCCACTTT
-	TRBJ1-2	TRBV12-5	-	CASGFAGNYGYTF	TGTGCTAGTGGTTTCGCGGGGAACTATGGCTACACCTTC
-	TRBJ1-2	TRBV7-9	-	CASSFGGRDYGYTF	TGTGCCAGCAGCTTTGGTGGGCGCGACTATGGCTACACCTTC
TRBD2	TRBJ2-1	TRBV27	-	CARTLAGTYNEQFF	TGTGCCAGAACCCTAGCGGGGACCTACAATGAGCAGTTCTTC
TRBD2	TRBJ2-5	TRBV19	-	CASTGGETQYF	TGTGCCAGTACGGGAGGAGAGACCCAGTACTTC
-	TRBJ1-2	TRBV4-1	-	CASSKPGSIGYTF	TGCGCCAGCAGCAAGCCGGGATCTATTGGCTACACCTTC
-	TRBJ1-5	TRBV21-1	-	CASSKVEGRVEYSNQPQHF	TGTGCCAGCAGCAAAGTCGAAGGGAGGGTAGAATATAGCAATCAGCCCCAGCATTTT
-	TRBJ1-3	TRBV12-2	-	CASRLRTGQGNTIYF	TGTGCAAGTCGCTTACGGACAGGGCAAGGGAACACCATATATTTT
-	TRBJ1-1	TRBV6-5	-	CASRRERNTEAFF	TGTGCCAGCAGACGGGAGCGGAACACTGAAGCTTTCTTT
-	TRBJ1-2	TRBV19	-	CASSMAGMMGGYTF	TGTGCCAGTAGTATGGCAGGGATGATGGGAGGCTACACCTTC
-	TRBJ2-6	TRBV27	-	CASIPPQAAVLTF	TGTGCCAGCATCCCTCCTCAAGCCGCCGTCCTGACTTTC
TRBD1	TRBJ2-7	TRBV6-2/TRBV6-3	-	CASSPGQGLSYEQYF	TGTGCCAGCAGCCCGGGACAGGGACTATCCTACGAGCAGTACTTC
TRBD2	TRBJ2-3	TRBV3-1/TRBV3-2	-	CASSQIGGISTDTQYF	TGTGCCAGCAGCCAGATCGGGGGGATCTCCACAGATACGCAGTATTTT
-	TRBJ2-1	TRBV6-5	-	CASNGGASYNEQFF	TGTGCCAGCAACGGAGGGGCCTCCTACAATGAGCAGTTCTTC
TRBD1	TRBJ2-1	TRBV5-1	-	CASSLRTGGNEQFF	TGCGCCAGCAGCTTGAGGACAGGGGGCAATGAGCAGTTCTTC
-	TRBJ1-4	TRBV29-1	once	CSVLDWTANEKLFF	TGCAGCGTGCTGGACTGGACGGCTAATGAAAAACTGTTTTTT
-	TRBJ1-1	TRBV2	few	CASSWTENTEAFF	TGTGCCAGCAGTTGGACAGAGAACACTGAAGCTTTCTTT
-	TRBJ2-5	TRBV15	-	CATSRDFRVWETQYF	TGTGCCACCAGCAGAGATTTCAGGGTCTGGGAGACCCAGTACTTC
-	TRBJ1-6	TRBV5-1	-	CASSRRWEMAQNSPLHF	TGCGCCAGCAGCCGACGGTGGGAGATGGCCCAGAATTCACCCCTCCACTTT
-	TRBJ2-3	TRBV5-6	-	CASSSRGNTDTQYF	TGTGCCAGCAGCTCAAGGGGGAACACAGATACGCAGTATTTT
-	TRBJ1-5	TRBV27	-	CASTARRGTTNQPQHF	TGTGCCAGCACCGCCCGTCGGGGGACTACCAATCAGCCCCAGCATTTT
-	TRBJ2-1	TRBV12-5	-	CASGLVRAASSYNEQFF	TGTGCTAGTGGTTTGGTAAGAGCGGCGAGCTCCTACAATGAGCAGTTCTTC
TRBD1	TRBJ1-1	TRBV28	-	CASRILGTANTEAFF	TGTGCCAGCAGGATCCTCGGGACAGCGAACACTGAAGCTTTCTTT
-	TRBJ2-3	TRBV20-1	-	CSPRAPYTQYF	TGCAGTCCGAGGGCCCCCTATACGCAGTATTTT
TRBD1	TRBJ1-2	TRBV2	-	CASSALGQGNYGYTF	TGTGCCAGCAGTGCCTTAGGACAGGGGAACTATGGCTACACCTTC
-	TRBJ1-2	TRBV19	-	CASSIARGSHGYTF	TGTGCCAGTAGTATAGCCAGGGGTTCCCATGGCTACACCTTC
TRBD2	TRBJ2-3	TRBV7-2	-	CASSLFPSGSKDTQYF	TGTGCCAGCAGCTTATTCCCTAGCGGGAGTAAAGATACGCAGTATTTT
-	TRBJ1-2	TRBV5-1	-	CASSNTDTPWGYTF	TGCGCCAGCAGCAACACGGACACCCCCTGGGGCTACACCTTC
-	TRBJ1-6	TRBV6-2/TRBV6-3	-	CASSYDLRQGLAPLHF	TGTGCCAGCAGTTACGATCTGCGCCAGGGCCTAGCACCCCTCCACTTT
-	TRBJ1-2	TRBV29-1	-	CSVEGLSYGYTF	TGCAGCGTTGAAGGACTGAGCTATGGCTACACCTTC
TRBD2	TRBJ2-5	TRBV29-1	-	CSVEWADWAGDFGETQYF	TGCAGCGTTGAATGGGCCGATTGGGCGGGGGACTTCGGAGAGACCCAGTACTTC
TRBD1	TRBJ1-4	TRBV18	-	CASSPGTGPEKLFF	TGTGCCAGCTCACCAGGGACAGGGCCTGAAAAACTGTTTTTT
-	TRBJ1-4	TRBV5-1	-	CASRPSGANEKLFF	TGCGCCAGCAGACCCTCAGGGGCTAACGAAAAACTGTTTTTT
TRBD1	TRBJ1-6	TRBV7-2	-	CASSIDRGMSPLHF	TGTGCCAGCAGCATCGACAGGGGGATGTCACCCCTCCACTTT
-	TRBJ1-6	TRBV3-1/TRBV3-2	-	CASSPVSSYNSPLHF	TGTGCCAGCAGCCCCGTGAGCTCCTATAATTCACCCCTCCACTTT
-	TRBJ2-5	TRBV3-1/TRBV3-2	many	CASSQDSGLGAGETQYF	TGTGCCAGCAGCCAAGATTCGGGGCTGGGGGCCGGCGAGACCCAGTACTTC
-	TRBJ1-4	TRBV4-3	-	CASSQDFRGATNEKLFF	TGCGCCAGCAGCCAAGATTTCAGGGGTGCTACTAATGAAAAACTGTTTTTT
TRBD1	TRBJ1-4	TRBV28	-	CASSYPGGSTNEKLFF	TGTGCCAGCAGTTACCCAGGGGGCAGTACTAATGAAAAACTGTTTTTT
-	TRBJ1-3	TRBV7-6	-	CASSSLLASSGNTIYF	TGTGCCAGCAGTTCCCTCCTGGCAAGCTCTGGAAACACCATATATTTT